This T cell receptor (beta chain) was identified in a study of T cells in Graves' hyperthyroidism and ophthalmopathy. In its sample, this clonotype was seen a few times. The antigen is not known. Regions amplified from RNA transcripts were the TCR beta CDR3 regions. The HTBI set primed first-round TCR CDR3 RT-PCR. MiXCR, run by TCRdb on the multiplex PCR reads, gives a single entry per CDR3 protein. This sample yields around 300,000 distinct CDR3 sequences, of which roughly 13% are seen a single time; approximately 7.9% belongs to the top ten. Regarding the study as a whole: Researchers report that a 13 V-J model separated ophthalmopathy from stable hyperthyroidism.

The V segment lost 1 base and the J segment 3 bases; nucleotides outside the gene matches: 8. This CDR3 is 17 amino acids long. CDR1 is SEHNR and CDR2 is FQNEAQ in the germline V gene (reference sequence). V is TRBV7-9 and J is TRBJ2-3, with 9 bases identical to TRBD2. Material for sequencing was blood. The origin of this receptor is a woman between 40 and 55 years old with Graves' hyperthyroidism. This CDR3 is CASSLGSSGILTDTQYF. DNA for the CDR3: TGTGCCAGCAGCTTAGGGTCTAGCGGGATTCTTACAGATACGCAGTATTTT.